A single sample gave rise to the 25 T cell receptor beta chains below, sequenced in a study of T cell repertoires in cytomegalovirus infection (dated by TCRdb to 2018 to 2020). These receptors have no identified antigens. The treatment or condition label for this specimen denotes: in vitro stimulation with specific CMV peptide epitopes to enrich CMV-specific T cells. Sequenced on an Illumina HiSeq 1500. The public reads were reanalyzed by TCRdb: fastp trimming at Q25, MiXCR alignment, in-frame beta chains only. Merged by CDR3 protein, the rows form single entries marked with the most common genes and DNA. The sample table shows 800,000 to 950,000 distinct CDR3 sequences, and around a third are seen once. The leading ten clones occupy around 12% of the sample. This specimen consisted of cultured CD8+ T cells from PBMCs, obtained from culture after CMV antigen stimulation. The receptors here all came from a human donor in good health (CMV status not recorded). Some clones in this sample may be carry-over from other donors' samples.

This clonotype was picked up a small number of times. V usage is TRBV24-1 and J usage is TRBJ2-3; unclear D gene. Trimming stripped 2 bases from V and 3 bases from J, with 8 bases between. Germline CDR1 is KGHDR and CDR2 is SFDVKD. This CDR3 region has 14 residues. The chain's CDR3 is CATSDSLGTDTQYF. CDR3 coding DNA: TGTGCCACCAGTGATTCCCTTGGGACAGATACGCAGTATTTT.

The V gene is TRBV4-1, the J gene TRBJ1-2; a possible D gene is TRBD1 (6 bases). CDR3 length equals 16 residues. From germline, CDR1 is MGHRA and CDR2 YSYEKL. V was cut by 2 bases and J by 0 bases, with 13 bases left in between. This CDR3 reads CASSQWTVRANYGYTF. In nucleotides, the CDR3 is TGCGCCAGCAGCCAATGGACAGTGCGAGCTAACTATGGCTACACCTTC.

CDR3 region: CASRSAGGTLAKNIQYF. The CDR3 nucleotides are TGTGCCAGCAGATCTGCGGGCGGGACCTTAGCCAAAAACATTCAGTACTTC. V is TRBV28 and J is TRBJ2-4; tentative D call: TRBD2 (6 bases). CDR3 size: 17 residues. V gave up 6 bases and J gave up 0 bases, with 18 bases separating them. CDR1 and CDR2 (germline): MDHEN, SYDVKM.

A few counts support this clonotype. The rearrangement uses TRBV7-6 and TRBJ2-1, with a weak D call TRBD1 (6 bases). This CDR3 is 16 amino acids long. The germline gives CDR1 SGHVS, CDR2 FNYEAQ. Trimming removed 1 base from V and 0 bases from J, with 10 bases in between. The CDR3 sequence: CASSLEGDSSYNEQFF. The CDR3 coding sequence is TGTGCCAGCAGCTTAGAGGGGGATAGCTCCTACAATGAGCAGTTCTTC. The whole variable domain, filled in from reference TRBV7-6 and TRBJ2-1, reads GAGVSQSPRYKVTKRGQDVALRCDPISGHVSLYWYRQALGQGPEFLTYFNYEAQQDKSGLPNDRFSAERPEGSISTLTIQRTEQRDSAMYRCASSLEGDSSYNEQFFGPGTRLTVL.

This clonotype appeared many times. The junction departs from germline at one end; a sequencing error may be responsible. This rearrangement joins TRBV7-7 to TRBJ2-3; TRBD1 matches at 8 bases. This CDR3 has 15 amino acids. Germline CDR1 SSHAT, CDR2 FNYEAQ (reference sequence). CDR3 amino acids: CASSLTGEFTDTQYF. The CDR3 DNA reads TGTGCTAGCAGCTTGACAGGGGAGTTCACAGATACGCAGTATTTT.

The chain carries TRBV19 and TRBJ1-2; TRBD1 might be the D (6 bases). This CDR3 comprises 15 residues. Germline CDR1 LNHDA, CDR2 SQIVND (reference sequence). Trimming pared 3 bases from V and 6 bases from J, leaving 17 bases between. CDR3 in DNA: TGTGCCAGTAGTATTTTTCTAACAGGGCTTGATGGCTACACCTTC. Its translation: CASSIFLTGLDGYTF. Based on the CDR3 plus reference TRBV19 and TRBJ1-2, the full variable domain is DGGITQSPKYLFRKEGQNVTLSCEQNLNHDAMYWYRQDPGQGLRLIYYSQIVNDFQKGDIAEGYSVSREKKESFPLTVTSAQKNPTAFYLCASSIFLTGLDGYTFGSGTRLTVV.

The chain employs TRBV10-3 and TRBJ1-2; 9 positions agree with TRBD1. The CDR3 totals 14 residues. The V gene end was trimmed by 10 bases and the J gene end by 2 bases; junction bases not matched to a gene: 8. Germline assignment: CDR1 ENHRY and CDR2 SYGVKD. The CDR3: CATQGDRANYGYTF. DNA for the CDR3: TGTGCCACGCAAGGGGACAGGGCAAACTATGGCTACACCTTC.

The CDR3 sequence: CASSALTSGGLDEQFF. CDR3 bases: TGCGCCAGCAGCGCACTCACTAGCGGGGGTCTCGATGAGCAGTTCTTC. The gene calls are TRBV5-1 and TRBJ2-1; 11 nucleotides match TRBD2. Germline V gene sequence: CDR1 SGHRS, CDR2 YFSETQ. The CDR3 extends over 16 amino acids. V lost 4 bases, J lost 8 bases, and 11 bases stayed unmatched.

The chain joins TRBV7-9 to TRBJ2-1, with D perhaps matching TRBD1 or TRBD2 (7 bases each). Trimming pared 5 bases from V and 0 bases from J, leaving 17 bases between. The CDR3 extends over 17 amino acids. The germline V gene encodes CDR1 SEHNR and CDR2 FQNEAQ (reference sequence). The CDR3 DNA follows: TGTGCCAGCAGCCTCAGGGGGGGTTTAGGCTCCTACAATGAGCAGTTCTTC. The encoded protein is CASSLRGGLGSYNEQFF.

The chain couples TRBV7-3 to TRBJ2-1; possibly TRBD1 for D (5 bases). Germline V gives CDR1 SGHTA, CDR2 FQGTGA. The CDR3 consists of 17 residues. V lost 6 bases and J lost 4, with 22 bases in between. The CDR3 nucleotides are TGTGCCAGCAGACCAAGGGCTTTGGTAGGGGTGTACAATGAGCAGTTCTTC. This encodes CASRPRALVGVYNEQFF.

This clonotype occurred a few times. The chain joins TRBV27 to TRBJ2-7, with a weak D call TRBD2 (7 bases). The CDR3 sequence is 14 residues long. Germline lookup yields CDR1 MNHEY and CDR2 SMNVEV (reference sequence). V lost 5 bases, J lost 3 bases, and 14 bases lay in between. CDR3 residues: CASSPRGAIYEQYF. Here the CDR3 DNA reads TGTGCCAGCAGTCCCCGGGGGGCTATCTACGAGCAGTACTTC.

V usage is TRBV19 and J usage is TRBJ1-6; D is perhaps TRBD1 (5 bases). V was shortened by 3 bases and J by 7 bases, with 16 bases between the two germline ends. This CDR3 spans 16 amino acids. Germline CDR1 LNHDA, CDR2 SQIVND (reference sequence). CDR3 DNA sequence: TGTGCCAGTAGTATCTTAGGTGGGGGAATGAATTCACCCCTCCACTTT. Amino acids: CASSILGGGMNSPLHF. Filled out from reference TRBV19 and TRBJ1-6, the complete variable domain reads DGGITQSPKYLFRKEGQNVTLSCEQNLNHDAMYWYRQDPGQGLRLIYYSQIVNDFQKGDIAEGYSVSREKKESFPLTVTSAQKNPTAFYLCASSILGGGMNSPLHFGNGTRLTVT.

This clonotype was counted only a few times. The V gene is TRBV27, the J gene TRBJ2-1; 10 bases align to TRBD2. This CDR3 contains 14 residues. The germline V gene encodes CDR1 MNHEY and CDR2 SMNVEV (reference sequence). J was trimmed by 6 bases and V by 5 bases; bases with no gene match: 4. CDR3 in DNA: TGTGCCAGCAGTCTGGGACTAGCGCCCAATGAGCAGTTCTTC. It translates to CASSLGLAPNEQFF.

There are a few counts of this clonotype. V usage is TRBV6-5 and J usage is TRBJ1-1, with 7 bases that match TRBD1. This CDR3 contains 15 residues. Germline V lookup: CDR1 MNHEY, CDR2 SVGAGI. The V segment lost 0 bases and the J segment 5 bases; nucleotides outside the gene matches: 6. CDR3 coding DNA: TGTGCCAGCAGTTACTCGGGCAGGGGGGGTACTGAAGCTTTCTTT. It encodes CASSYSGRGGTEAFF.

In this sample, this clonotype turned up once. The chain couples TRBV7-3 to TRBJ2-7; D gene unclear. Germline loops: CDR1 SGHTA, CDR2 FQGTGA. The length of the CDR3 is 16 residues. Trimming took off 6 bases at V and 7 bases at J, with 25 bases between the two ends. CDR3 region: CASRPPEPTPNREQYF. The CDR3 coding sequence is TGTGCCAGCAGACCCCCCGAGCCCACACCTAACCGGGAGCAGTACTTC.

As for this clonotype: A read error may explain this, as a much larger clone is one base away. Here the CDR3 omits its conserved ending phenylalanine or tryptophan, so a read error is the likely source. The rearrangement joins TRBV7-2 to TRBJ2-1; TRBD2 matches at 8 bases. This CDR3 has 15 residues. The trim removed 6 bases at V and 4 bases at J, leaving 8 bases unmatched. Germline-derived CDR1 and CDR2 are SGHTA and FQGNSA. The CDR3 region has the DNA TGTGCCAGCAGTCATAGCGGGGACTTATACAATGAGCAGTTCGTC. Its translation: CASSHSGDLYNEQFV.

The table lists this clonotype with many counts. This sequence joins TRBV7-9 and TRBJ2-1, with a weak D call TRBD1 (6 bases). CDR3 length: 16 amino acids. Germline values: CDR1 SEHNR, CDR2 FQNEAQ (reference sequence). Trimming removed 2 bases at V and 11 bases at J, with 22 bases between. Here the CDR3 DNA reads TGTGCCAGCAGCTTACCTAGTCTGCAGACAGGTGGCCAGCAGTTCTTC. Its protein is CASSLPSLQTGGQQFF.

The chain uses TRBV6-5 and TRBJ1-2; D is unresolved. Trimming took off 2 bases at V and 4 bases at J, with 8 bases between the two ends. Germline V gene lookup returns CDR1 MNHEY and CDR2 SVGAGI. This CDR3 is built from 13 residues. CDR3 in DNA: TGTGCCAGCAGTTACAGCCAGCCCTATGGCTACACCTTC. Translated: CASSYSQPYGYTF.

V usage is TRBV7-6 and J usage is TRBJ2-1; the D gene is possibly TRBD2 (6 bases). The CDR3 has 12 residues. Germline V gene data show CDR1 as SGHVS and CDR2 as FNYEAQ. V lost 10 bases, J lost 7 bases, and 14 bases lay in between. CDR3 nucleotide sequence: TGTGCCACCTCCCGGGAGCTGAATGAGCAGTTCTTC. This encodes CATSRELNEQFF.

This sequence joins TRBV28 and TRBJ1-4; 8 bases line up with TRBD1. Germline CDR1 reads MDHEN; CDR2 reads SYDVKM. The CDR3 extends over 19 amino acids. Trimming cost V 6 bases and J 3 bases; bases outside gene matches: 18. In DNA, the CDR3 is TGTGCCAGCAGGGGGGTTACATCCGGGACAGGCCTCGCTAATGAAAAACTGTTTTTT. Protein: CASRGVTSGTGLANEKLFF.

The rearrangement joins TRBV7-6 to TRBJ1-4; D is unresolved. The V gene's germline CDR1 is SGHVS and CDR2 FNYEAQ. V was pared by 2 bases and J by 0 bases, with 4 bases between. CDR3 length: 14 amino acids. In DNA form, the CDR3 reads TGTGCCAGCAGCTTATTCGCAACTAATGAAAAACTGTTTTTT. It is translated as CASSLFATNEKLFF.

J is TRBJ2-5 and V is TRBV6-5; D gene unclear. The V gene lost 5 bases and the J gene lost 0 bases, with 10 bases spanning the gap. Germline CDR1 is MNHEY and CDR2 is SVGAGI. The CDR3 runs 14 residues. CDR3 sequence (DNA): TGTGCCAGCAGTAACGACGGGTACCAAGAGACCCAGTACTTC. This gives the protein CASSNDGYQETQYF.

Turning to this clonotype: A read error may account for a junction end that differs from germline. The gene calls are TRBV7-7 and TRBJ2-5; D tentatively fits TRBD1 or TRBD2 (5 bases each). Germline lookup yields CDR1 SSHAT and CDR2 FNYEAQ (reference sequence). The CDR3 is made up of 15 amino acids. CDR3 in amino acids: CASSGKGRGQETQYF. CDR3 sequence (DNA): TGTGCTAGCAGCGGAAAGGGAAGGGGCCAAGAGACCCAGTACTTC.

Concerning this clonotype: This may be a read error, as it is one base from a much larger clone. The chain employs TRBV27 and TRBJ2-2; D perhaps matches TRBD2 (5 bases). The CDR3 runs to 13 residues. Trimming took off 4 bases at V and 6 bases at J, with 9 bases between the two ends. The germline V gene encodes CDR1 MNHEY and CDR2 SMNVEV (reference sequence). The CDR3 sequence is CASSSSGSGELFF. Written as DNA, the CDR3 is TGTGCCAGCAGTTCCTCGGGGTCCGGGGAGCTGTTTTTT.

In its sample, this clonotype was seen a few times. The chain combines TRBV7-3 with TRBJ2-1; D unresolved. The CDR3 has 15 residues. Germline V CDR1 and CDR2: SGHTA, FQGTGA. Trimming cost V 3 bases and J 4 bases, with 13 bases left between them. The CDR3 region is CASSFQGALYNEQFF. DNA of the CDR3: TGTGCCAGCAGCTTCCAAGGAGCGTTATACAATGAGCAGTTCTTC.